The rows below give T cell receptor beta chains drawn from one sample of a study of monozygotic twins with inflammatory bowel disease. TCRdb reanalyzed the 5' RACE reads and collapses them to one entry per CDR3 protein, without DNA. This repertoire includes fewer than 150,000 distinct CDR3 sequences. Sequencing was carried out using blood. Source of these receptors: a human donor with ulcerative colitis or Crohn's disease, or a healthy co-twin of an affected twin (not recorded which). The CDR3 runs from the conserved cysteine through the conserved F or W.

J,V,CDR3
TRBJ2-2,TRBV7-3,CASSLIGTSGGTGELFF
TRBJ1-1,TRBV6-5,CASSSGTGWNTEAFF
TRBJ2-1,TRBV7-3,CASRSTGGGYNEQFF
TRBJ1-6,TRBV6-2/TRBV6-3,CASSLLSGGNSPLHF
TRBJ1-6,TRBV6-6,CASSRSQAESPLHF
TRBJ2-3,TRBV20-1,CSAISGVSTDTQYF
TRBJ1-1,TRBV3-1,CASSHADRNTEAFF
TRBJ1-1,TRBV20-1,CSARRQTRGTEAFF
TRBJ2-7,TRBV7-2,CASSLSTPYEQYF
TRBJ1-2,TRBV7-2,CASRGGNYGYTF
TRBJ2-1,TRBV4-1,CASSPLGGGGDYNEQFF
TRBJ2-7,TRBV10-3,CAISDSDRGYEQYF
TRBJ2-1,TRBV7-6,CASSLDLVGEKQFF
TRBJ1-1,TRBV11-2,CASSRGNRNTEAFF
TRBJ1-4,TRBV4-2,CASSTTGNNEKLFF
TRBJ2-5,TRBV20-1,CSAPTSGTVKETQYF
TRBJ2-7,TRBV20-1,CSARDRRGSYEQYF
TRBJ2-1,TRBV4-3,CASSQVTGSEQFF
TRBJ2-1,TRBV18,CASSPSRTYNEQFF
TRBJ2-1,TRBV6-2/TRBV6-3,CASRPPGTLTYNEQFF
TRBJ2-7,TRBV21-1,CASSKGYDRGLAGDAYEQYF
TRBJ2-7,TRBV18,CASSPAGKVEQYF
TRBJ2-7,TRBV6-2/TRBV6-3,CASRSGSSYEQYF
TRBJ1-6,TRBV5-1,CASSLVRGLNASPLHF
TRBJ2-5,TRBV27,CASGRGATGGTQYF
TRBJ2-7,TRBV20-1,CSARNPRQGQYEQYF
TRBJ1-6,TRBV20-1,CSARLAETTLSPLHF
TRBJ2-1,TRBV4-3,CASSQRQSSYNEQFF
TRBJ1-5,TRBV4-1,CASSQDLGMRPQHF
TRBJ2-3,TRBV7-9,CASSAQTGKEDTQYF
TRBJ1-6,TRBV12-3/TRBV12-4,CASSLRRTGVGSPLHF
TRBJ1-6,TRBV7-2,CASRSYGRTSPLHF
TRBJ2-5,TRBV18,CASSSDRRETQYF
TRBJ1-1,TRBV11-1,CASSSIVAGDRRNTEAFF
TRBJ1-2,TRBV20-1,CSALTTGANYGYTF
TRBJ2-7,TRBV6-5,CASSYSSSGGWLYEQYF
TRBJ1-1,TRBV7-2,CATGVFTEAFF
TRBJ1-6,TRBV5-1,CASSLEGHLPSNSPLHF
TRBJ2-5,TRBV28,CASSSFIRETQYF
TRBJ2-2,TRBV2,CASSEAKPGELFF
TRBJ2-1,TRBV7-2,CASSSRGASGGAKQFF
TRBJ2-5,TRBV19,CASSMGQTQETQYF
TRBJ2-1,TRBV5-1,CASSLNLGGSSYNEQFF
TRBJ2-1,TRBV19,CASRDRGFDYNEQFF
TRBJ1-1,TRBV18,CASSPRRGGADTEAFF
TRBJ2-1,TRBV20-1,CSALGLAGKPGNEQFF